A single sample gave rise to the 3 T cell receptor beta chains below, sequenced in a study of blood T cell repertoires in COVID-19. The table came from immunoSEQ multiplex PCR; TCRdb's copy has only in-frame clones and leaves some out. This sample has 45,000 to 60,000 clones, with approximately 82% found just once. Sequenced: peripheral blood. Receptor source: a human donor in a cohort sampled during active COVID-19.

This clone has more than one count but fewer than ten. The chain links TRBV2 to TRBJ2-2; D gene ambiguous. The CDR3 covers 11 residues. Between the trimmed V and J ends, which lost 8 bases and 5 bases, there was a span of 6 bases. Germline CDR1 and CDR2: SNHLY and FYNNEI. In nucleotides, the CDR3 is TGTGCCAGCCAGTTAACCGGGGAGCTGTTTTTT. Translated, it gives CASQLTGELFF.

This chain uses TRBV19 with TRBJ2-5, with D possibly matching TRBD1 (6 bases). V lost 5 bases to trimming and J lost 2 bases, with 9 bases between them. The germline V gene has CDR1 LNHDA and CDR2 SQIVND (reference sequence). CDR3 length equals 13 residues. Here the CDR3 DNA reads TGTGCCAGTAGTCGGGACACACAAGAGACCCAGTACTTC. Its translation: CASSRDTQETQYF.

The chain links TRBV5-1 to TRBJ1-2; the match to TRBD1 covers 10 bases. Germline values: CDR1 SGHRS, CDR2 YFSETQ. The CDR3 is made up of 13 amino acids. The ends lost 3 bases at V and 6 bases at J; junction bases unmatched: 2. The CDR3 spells CASSSDRGHGYTF. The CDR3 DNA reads TGCGCCAGCAGCTCAGACAGGGGGCATGGCTACACCTTC.